This entry lists 16 T cell receptor beta chains sequenced from one sample in a study of blood T cell repertoires in COVID-19. Using immunoSEQ multiplex PCR, the repertoire was profiled, and TCRdb retains in-frame clones only, with some absent. The sample holds some 67,000 clones, 70% to 90% seen once. Input material: peripheral blood. The receptors come from a woman in her sixties with acute or convalescent COVID-19.

V is TRBV30 and J is TRBJ1-5, with D possibly being TRBD1 (6 bases). The CDR3 consists of 13 residues. Germline CDR1 is GTSNPN and CDR2 is SVGIG (reference sequence). V lost 5 bases and J lost 5, with 13 bases in between. CDR3 amino acids: CAWADRIDQPQHF. CDR3 bases: TGTGCCTGGGCCGACAGGATCGATCAGCCCCAGCATTTT.

V is TRBV4-1 and J is TRBJ1-6; TRBD1 matches at 9 bases. Germline assignment: CDR1 MGHRA and CDR2 YSYEKL. The CDR3 consists of 16 residues. V was pared by 2 bases and J by 9 bases, with 8 bases of the junction left unmatched. The CDR3 DNA sequence: TGCGCCAGCAGCCAACCCACAGGGGGCGCAGGTTCACCCCTCCACTTT. Translating it yields CASSQPTGGAGSPLHF.

The CDR3 here is CASSQESGHLTGGPEAFF. The CDR3 DNA reads TGTGCCAGCAGCCAAGAGAGTGGACACCTGACAGGAGGACCTGAAGCTTTCTTT. The chain has TRBV4-2 and TRBJ1-1; possible D gene TRBD1, 6 bases. Germline CDR1 and CDR2: LGHNA and YNFKEQ. V lost 0 bases to trimming and J lost 6 bases, with 23 bases between them. This CDR3 spans 18 amino acids.

With regard to this clone: Other DNA sequences from this sample encode an identical CDR3 as well. This chain uses TRBV9 with TRBJ2-2; 7 positions match TRBD2. Trimming took 4 bases from V and 1 from J; bases not matched to a gene: 4. CDR3 length equals 15 residues. Germline loops: CDR1 SGDLS, CDR2 YYNGEE. The CDR3 spells CASSPGLLNTGELFF. CDR3 in DNA: TGTGCCAGCAGCCCGGGACTATTGAACACCGGGGAGCTGTTTTTT.

The rearrangement links TRBV6-5 to TRBJ2-2; 7 bases align to TRBD2. The CDR3 is made up of 16 amino acids. V was clipped by 2 bases and J by 3 bases; unmatched bases: 6. Per the germline V gene, CDR1 is MNHEY and CDR2 is SVGAGI. CDR3 amino acids: CASSYRRDYYTGELFF. The CDR3 DNA is TGTGCCAGCAGTTACCGACGGGACTACTACACCGGGGAGCTGTTTTTT.

Points on this clone: The junction shows a germline mismatch at one end, possibly a read error. This chain connects TRBV27 to TRBJ1-1; D is perhaps TRBD1 (6 bases). Germline CDR1 MNHEY, CDR2 SMNVEV (reference sequence). The CDR3 spans 14 residues. The DNA for the CDR3 is TGTGCCAGCAATTTATCAGGGGCCAGCCCCGAAGCTTTCTTT. This encodes CASNLSGASPEAFF.

This chain links TRBV10-2 with TRBJ1-2, with D uncertain. The CDR3 runs 16 residues. The V and J ends lost 0 bases and 4 bases respectively, with 15 bases between them. Germline V gene sequence: CDR1 WSHSY, CDR2 SAAADI. The CDR3 nucleotides are TGCGCCAGCAGTGAGTCCCGAGTGCCCCAAACCTATGGCTACACCTTC. Translation gives CASSESRVPQTYGYTF.

This clone was seen more than once but under ten times. The chain joins TRBV18 to TRBJ1-5; D is unresolved. The V gene lost 3 bases and the J gene lost 5 bases, with 8 bases spanning the gap. This CDR3 is built from 13 residues. The V gene's germline CDR1 is KGHSH and CDR2 LQKENI. The CDR3 loop reads CASSPGNHQPQHF. For the CDR3, the DNA is TGTGCCAGCTCACCCGGGAATCATCAGCCCCAGCATTTT.

The V and J genes are TRBV12-3 or TRBV12-4 and TRBJ2-3, with TRBD2 matching 7 bases. The CDR3 covers 13 residues. After removal of 1 base from V and 8 bases from J, the junction contained 3 bases not matched to a gene. CDR3 DNA: TGTGCCAGCAGTTTAGTGGGAGGGGTTACGCAGTATTTT. It yields the protein CASSLVGGVTQYF.

CDR3 nucleotides: TGCGCCAGCAGCTTGCGGGCCCCATCTGCGGAGACCCAGTACTTC. It is translated as CASSLRAPSAETQYF. The chain carries TRBV4-1 and TRBJ2-5; tentatively, D is TRBD2 (5 bases). The CDR3 is 15 amino acids. Germline-derived CDR1 and CDR2 are MGHRA and YSYEKL. V lost 5 bases and J lost 5, with 18 bases in between.

The genes are TRBV19 and TRBJ1-2, with TRBD1 identical over 10 bases. CDR3 size: 15 residues. V shed 4 bases, J shed 8 bases, and the junction held 10 bases outside the gene matches. Germline-derived CDR1 and CDR2 are LNHDA and SQIVND (reference sequence). In DNA form, the CDR3 reads TGTGCCAGTAGTACAAATTCCGGGACAGGGGCCGGCTACACCTTC. It translates to CASSTNSGTGAGYTF.

The CDR3 DNA reads as TGCGCCAGCAGTCGGACTGGCGGTACAGGGGAGCAGTACGTC. Protein product: CASSRTGGTGEQYV. The V and J genes are TRBV10-2 and TRBJ2-7; the D gene is possibly TRBD1 (6 bases). Germline V lookup: CDR1 WSHSY, CDR2 SAAADI. This CDR3 spans 14 amino acids. Between the trimmed V and J ends, which lost 5 bases and 7 bases, there was a span of 18 bases.

The CDR3, as DNA: TGTGCCAGCAGCTTGGCCCTGAACACTGAAGCTTTCTTT. It codes for CASSLALNTEAFF. V usage is TRBV7-7 and J usage is TRBJ1-1; D unresolved. The V gene lost 3 bases and the J gene lost 0 bases, with 5 bases spanning the gap. Germline CDR1 SSHAT, CDR2 FNYEAQ (reference sequence). This CDR3 comprises 13 residues.

The rearrangement links TRBV5-4 to TRBJ1-1, with 7 bases lining up with TRBD1. V shed 4 bases and J 1 base; nucleotides not matched to a gene: 7. Per the germline V gene, CDR1 is SGHNT and CDR2 is YYREEE (reference sequence). The CDR3 is made up of 15 amino acids. CDR3 residues: CASSIPDRTNTEAFF. DNA for the CDR3: TGTGCCAGCAGCATACCGGACAGGACGAACACTGAAGCTTTCTTT.

The genes are TRBV2 and TRBJ1-5; TRBD1 agrees at 12 bases. The trim removed 9 bases at V and 5 bases at J, leaving 8 bases unmatched. The CDR3 is 15 residues long. CDR1 and CDR2 from the germline V gene are SNHLY and FYNNEI. The CDR3 region is CASAAGTGGYQPQHF. The CDR3 DNA reads as TGTGCCAGTGCCGCCGGGACAGGGGGCTATCAGCCCCAGCATTTT.

This chain connects TRBV29-1 to TRBJ2-1, with 7 nucleotides matching TRBD2. There are 18 residues in the CDR3. Germline CDR1 and CDR2: SQVTM and ANQGSEA. V lost 7 bases to trimming and J lost 4 bases; unmatched junction nucleotides: 22. Here the CDR3 reads CSARGEIDATRTYNEQFF. The CDR3 coding sequence is TGCAGCGCTCGGGGGGAAATTGACGCGACTAGGACTTACAATGAGCAGTTCTTC.